This entry concerns a single T cell receptor beta chain. What it recognizes is unknown. This CDR3 comprises 14 residues. CDR1 MRHNA and CDR2 SNTAGT come from the germline V gene. V was clipped by 0 bases and J by 7 bases, with 13 bases between them. This sample stems from a study of siplizumab effects on memory and regulatory T cells. Study-wide results and limits: On average, roughly 69% of mappable alloreactive CD4+ clones were Treg-derived under siplizumab, against 25% to 30% in controls. Suppression by proliferating Tregs derived from siplizumab cultures was not verified. The study found naive T cells seemingly more diverse than memory cells and seemingly major alloresponse contributors.

Sequencing was performed with immunoSEQ multiplex PCR; in TCRdb, only in-frame clones are kept and a portion is missing. The table records more than 75,000 clones, 80% to 95% of them present only once. This sequence originates from a human donor in good health. The chain uses TRBV6-4 and TRBJ2-7; D might be TRBD2 (7 bases). The sample was CD8+ T cells sorted from blood. The chain's CDR3 is CASSDSAGAGEQYF. CDR3 sequence (DNA): TGTGCCAGCAGTGACTCGGCGGGGGCGGGAGAGCAGTACTTC.